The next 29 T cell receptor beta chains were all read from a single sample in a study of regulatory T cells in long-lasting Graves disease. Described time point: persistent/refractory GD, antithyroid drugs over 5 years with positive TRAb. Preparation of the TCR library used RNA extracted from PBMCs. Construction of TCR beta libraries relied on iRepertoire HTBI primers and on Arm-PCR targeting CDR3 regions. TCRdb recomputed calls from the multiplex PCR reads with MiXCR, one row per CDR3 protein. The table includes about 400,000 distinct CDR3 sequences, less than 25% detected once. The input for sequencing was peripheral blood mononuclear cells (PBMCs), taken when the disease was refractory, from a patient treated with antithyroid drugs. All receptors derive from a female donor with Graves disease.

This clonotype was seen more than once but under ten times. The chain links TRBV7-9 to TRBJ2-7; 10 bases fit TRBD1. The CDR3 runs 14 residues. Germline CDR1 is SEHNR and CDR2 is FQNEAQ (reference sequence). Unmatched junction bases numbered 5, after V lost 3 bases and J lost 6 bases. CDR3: CASSFRDRGTEQYF. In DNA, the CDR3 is TGTGCCAGCAGCTTCCGGGACAGGGGTACCGAGCAGTACTTC.

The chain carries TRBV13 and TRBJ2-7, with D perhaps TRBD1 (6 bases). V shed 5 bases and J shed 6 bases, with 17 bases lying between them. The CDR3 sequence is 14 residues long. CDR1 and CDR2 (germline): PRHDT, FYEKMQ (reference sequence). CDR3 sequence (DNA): TGTGCCAGCAGCGTAGACCCACAGGGTAGCGAGCAGTACTTC. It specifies CASSVDPQGSEQYF.

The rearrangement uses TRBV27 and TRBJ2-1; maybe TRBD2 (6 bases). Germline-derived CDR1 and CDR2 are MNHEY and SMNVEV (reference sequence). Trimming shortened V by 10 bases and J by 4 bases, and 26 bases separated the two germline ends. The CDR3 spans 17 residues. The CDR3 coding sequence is TGTGCCACCCTAACCTCCGTTCGGGACTGGTCTTACAATGAGCAGTTCTTC. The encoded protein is CATLTSVRDWSYNEQFF.

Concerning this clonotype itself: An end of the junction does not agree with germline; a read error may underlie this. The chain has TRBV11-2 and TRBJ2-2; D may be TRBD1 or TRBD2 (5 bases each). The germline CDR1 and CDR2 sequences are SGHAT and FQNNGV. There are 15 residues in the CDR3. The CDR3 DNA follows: TGTGCCAGCAGCTCGTCAGGGAGTAAAACCGGGGAGCTGCTTTTT. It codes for CASSSSGSKTGELLF.

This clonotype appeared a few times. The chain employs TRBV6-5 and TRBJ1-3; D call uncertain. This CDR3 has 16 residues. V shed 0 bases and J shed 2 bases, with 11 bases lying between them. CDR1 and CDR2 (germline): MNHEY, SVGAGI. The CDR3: CASSYSEALAGNTIYF. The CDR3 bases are TGTGCCAGCAGTTACTCAGAGGCCCTCGCTGGAAACACCATATATTTT.

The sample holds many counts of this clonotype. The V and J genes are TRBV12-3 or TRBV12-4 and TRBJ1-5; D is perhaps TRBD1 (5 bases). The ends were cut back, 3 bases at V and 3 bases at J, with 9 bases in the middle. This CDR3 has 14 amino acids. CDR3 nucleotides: TGTGCCAGCAGTTTTGGGGACCTCAATCAGCCCCAGCATTTT. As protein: CASSFGDLNQPQHF.

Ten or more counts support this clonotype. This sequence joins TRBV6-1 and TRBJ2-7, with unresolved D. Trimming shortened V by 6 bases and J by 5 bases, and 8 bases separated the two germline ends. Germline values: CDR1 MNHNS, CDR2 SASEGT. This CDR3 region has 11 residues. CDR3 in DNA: TGTGCCAGCAGCCACACCGACGAGCAGTACTTC. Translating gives CASSHTDEQYF.

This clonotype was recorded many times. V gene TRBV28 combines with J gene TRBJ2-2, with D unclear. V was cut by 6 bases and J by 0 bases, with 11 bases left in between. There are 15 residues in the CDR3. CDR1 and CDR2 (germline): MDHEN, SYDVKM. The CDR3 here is CASSTGSTNTGELFF. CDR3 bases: TGTGCCAGCAGCACCGGGTCCACGAACACCGGGGAGCTGTTTTTT.

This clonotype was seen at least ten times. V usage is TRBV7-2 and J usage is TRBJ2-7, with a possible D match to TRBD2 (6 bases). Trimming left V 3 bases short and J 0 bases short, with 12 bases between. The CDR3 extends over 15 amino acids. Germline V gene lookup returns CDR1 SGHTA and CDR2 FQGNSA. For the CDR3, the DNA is TGTGCCAGCAGCTTTAGCGGAAAGGGCTCCTACGAGCAGTACTTC. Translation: CASSFSGKGSYEQYF.

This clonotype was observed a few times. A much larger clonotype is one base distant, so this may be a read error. CDR3 loop: CASNLIPGPEAFF. The CDR3 coding sequence is TGTGCCAGCAACCTAATACCGGGTCCTGAAGCTTTCTTT. The J gene is TRBJ1-1, the V gene TRBV12-3 or TRBV12-4, with no clear D. The CDR3 runs 13 residues. Trimming removed 7 bases at V and 6 bases at J, with 15 bases between.

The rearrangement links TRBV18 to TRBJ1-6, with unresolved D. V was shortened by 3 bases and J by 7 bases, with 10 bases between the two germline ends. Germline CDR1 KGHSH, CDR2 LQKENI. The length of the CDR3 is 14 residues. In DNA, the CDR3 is TGTGCCAGCTCACCCCGACCGGGAAATTCACCCCTCCACTTT. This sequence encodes CASSPRPGNSPLHF.

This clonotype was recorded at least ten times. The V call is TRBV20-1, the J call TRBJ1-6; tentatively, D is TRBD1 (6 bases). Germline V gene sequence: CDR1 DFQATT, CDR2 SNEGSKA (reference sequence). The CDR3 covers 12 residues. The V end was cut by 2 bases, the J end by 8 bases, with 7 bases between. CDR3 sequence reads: CSARPGDSPLHF. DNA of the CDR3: TGCAGTGCTAGACCAGGGGATTCACCCCTCCACTTT.

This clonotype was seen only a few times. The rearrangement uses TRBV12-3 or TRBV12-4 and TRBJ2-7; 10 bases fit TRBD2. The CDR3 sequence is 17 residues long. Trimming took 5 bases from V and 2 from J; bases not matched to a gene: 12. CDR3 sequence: CASSGEPGTSATYEQYF. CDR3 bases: TGTGCCAGCAGTGGCGAACCCGGGACTAGCGCAACCTACGAGCAGTACTTC.

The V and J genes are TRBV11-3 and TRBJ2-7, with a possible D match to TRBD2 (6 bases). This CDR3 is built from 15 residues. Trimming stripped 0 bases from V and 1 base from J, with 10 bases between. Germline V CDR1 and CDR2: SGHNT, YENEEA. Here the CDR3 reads CASSLDIADSYEQYF. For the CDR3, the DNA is TGTGCCAGCAGCTTAGATATAGCGGATTCCTACGAGCAGTACTTC.

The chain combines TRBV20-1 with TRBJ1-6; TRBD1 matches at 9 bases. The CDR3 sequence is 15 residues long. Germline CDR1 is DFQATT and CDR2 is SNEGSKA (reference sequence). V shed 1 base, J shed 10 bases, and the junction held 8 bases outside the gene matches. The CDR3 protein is CSARGLTGGRSPLHF. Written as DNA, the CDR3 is TGCAGTGCTAGAGGATTAACAGGGGGCAGATCACCCCTCCACTTT.

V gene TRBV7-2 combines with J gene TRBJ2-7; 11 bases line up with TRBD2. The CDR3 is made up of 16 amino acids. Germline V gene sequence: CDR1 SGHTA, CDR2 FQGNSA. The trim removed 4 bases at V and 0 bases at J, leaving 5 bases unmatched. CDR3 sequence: CASSSRLAGTSYEQYF. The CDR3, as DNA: TGTGCCAGCAGCTCCCGACTAGCGGGGACCTCCTACGAGCAGTACTTC. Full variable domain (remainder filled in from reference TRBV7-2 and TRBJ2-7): GAGVSQSPSNKVTEKGKDVELRCDPISGHTALYWYRQSLGQGLEFLIYFQGNSAPDKSGLPSDRFSAERTGGSVSTLTIQRTQQEDSAVYLCASSSRLAGTSYEQYFGPGTRLTVT.

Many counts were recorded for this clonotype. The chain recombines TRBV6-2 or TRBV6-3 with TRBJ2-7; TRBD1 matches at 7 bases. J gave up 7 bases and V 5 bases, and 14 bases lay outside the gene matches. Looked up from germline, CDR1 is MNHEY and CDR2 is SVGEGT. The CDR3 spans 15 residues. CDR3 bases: TGTGCCAGCAGTCCGATGGGACAGCCTTTTACTGAGCAGTACTTC. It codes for CASSPMGQPFTEQYF.

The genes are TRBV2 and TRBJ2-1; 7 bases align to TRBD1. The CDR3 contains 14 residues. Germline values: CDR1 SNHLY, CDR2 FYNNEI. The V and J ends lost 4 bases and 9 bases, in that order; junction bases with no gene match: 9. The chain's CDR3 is CASSAGTDWGEQFF. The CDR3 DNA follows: TGTGCCAGCAGTGCAGGGACAGACTGGGGTGAGCAGTTCTTC.

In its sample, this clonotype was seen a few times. The CDR3 DNA follows: TGTGCCAGCGCCCCCCCCCAGGCGGGACCAGAGACCCAGTACTTC. Protein product: CASAPPQAGPETQYF. The chain uses TRBV28 and TRBJ2-5; D may be TRBD2 (6 bases). Trimming cost V 8 bases and J 4 bases, with 20 bases left between them. There are 15 residues in the CDR3. From germline, CDR1 is MDHEN and CDR2 SYDVKM.

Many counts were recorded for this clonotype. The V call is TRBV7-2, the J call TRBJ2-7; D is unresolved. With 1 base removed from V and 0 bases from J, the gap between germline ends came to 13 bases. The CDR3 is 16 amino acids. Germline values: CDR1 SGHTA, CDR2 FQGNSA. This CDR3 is CASSLGPGPGSYEQYF. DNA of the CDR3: TGTGCCAGCAGCTTAGGCCCCGGGCCAGGCTCCTACGAGCAGTACTTC.

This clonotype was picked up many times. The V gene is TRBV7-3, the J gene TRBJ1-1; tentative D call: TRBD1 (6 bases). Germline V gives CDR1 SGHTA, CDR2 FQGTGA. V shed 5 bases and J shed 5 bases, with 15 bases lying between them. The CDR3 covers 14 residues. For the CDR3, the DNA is TGTGCCAGCAGCAGAACAGGGAGGTCGACTGAAGCTTTCTTT. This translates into CASSRTGRSTEAFF.

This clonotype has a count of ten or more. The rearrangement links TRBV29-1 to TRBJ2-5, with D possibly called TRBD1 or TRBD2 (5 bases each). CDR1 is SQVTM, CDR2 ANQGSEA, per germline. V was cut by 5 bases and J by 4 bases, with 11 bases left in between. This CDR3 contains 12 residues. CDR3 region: CSVTGTGETQYF. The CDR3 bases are TGCAGCGTTACCGGGACCGGAGAGACCCAGTACTTC.

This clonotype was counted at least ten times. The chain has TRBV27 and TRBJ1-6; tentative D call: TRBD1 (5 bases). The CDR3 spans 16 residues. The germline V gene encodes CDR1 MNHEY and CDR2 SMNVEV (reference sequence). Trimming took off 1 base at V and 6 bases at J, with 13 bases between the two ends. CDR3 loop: CASSLYQGKVNSPLHF. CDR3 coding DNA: TGTGCCAGCAGTTTATATCAGGGAAAAGTTAATTCACCCCTCCACTTT.

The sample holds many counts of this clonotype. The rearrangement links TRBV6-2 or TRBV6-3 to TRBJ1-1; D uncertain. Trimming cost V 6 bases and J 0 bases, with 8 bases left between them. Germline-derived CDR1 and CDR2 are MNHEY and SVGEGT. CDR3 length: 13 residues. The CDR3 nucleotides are TGTGCCAGCAGGAGAGTCATGAACACTGAAGCTTTCTTT. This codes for CASRRVMNTEAFF.

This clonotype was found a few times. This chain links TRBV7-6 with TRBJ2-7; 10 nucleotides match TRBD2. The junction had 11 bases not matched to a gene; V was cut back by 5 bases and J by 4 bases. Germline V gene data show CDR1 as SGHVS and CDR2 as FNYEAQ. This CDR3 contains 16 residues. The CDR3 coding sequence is TGTGCCAGCAGCCTCCCCCCAGCGGGAGGGGGGTACGAGCAGTACTTC. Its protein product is CASSLPPAGGGYEQYF.

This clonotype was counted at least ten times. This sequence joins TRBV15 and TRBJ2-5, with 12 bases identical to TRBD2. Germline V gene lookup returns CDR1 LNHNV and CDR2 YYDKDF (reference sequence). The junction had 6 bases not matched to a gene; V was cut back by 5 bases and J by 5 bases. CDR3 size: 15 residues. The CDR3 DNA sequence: TGTGCCACCAGCGCTTCTCTAGCGGGAGGGGAGACCCAGTACTTC. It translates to CATSASLAGGETQYF.

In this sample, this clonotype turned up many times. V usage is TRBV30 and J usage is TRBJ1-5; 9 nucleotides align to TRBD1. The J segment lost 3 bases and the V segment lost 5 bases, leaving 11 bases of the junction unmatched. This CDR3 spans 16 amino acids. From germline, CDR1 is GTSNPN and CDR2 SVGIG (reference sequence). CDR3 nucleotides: TGTGCCTGGGGACCCGGGACAGGGTATATCAATCAGCCCCAGCATTTT. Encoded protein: CAWGPGTGYINQPQHF.

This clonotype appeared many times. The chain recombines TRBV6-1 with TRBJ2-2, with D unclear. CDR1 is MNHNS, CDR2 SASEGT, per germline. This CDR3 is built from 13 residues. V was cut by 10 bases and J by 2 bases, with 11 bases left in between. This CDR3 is CATAIVNTGELFF. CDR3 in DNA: TGTGCCACCGCAATAGTAAACACCGGGGAGCTGTTTTTT.

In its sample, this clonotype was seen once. CDR3 bases: TGTGCCAGCAGTTGGCGGGATACGCAGTATTTT. Its translation: CASSWRDTQYF. The V gene is TRBV12-3 or TRBV12-4, the J gene TRBJ2-3; no firm D call. The CDR3 spans 11 residues. The germline V and J ends were trimmed by 4 bases and 6 bases, with 5 bases remaining between them.